The clone carrying this T cell receptor beta chain was picked up many times. The antigen remains undetermined. Four PCR rounds used nested alpha and beta constant region primers plus the SP2 primer. For blood and skin samples, reverse transcription used TCR alpha and beta constant primers. TCRdb reprocessed the UMI-ligation and nested PCR reads with MiXCR, giving one entry per CDR3 protein. The sample consists of 35,000 to 40,000 distinct CDR3 sequences, approximately 10% of them appearing once. Looked up from germline, CDR1 is MDHEN and CDR2 is SYDVKM. The ends lost 5 bases at V and 4 bases at J; junction bases unmatched: 11. This CDR3 spans 15 amino acids. This sample's treatment: skin biopsy from PPD injection site in Mantoux-positive individual. A UMI-containing oligonucleotide was joined by 3' ligation to the TCR cDNA template. Reverse transcription used DNase-treated unsorted total RNA, aiming for roughly 1 to 1000 ng.

This specimen belongs to a study of naive and memory T cell subsets. Broader study findings: Higher TCR numbers at tuberculin sites reflect T cell infiltration, per interpretation.

The chain uses TRBV28 and TRBJ2-7; 7 nucleotides match TRBD2. This specimen consisted of skin, obtained from a tuberculin skin test site. This TCR derives from an adult in good health. The CDR3 here is CASSKTVLADYEQYF. For the CDR3, the DNA is TGTGCCAGCAGTAAAACGGTGCTAGCGGATTACGAGCAGTACTTC.